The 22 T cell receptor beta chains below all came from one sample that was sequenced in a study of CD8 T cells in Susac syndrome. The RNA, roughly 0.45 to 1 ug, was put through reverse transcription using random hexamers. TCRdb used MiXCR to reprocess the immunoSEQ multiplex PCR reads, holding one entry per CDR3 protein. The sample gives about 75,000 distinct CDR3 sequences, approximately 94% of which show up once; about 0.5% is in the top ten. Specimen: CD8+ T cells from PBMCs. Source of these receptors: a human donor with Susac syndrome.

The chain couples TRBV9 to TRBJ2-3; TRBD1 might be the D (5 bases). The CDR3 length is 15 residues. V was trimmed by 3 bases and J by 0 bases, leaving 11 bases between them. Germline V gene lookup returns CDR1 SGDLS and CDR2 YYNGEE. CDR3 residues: CASSGGDSSTDTQYF. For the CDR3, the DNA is TGTGCCAGCAGCGGAGGAGACAGCAGCACAGATACGCAGTATTTT.

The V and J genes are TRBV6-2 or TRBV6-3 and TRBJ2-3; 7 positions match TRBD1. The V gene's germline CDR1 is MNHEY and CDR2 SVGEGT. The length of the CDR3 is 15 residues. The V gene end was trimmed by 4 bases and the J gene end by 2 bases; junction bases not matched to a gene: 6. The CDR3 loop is CASSSRQGLTDTQYF. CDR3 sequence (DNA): TGTGCCAGCAGTTCCCGACAGGGCCTCACAGATACGCAGTATTTT.

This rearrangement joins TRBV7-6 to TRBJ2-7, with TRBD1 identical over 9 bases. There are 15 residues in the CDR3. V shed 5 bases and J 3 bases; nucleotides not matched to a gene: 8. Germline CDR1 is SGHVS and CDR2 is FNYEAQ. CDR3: CASSPAGQGIYEQYF. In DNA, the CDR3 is TGTGCCAGCAGCCCCGCCGGACAGGGGATCTACGAGCAGTACTTC.

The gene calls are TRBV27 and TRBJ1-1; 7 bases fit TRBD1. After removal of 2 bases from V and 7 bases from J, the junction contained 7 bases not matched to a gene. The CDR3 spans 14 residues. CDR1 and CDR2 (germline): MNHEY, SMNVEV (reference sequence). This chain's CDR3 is CASSLQGETYEAFF. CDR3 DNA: TGTGCCAGCAGTTTACAGGGGGAGACTTATGAAGCTTTCTTT.

For the CDR3, the DNA is TGTGCCAGCATCGCAGATACGCAGTATTTT. Its translation: CASIADTQYF. The J gene is TRBJ2-3, the V gene TRBV2; D is unclear. The CDR3 consists of 10 residues. In germline, CDR1 is SNHLY, CDR2 FYNNEI. V was pared by 7 bases and J by 4 bases, with 3 bases between.

CDR3 sequence reads: CASSVSPGRGNEQFF. For the CDR3, the DNA is TGTGCCAGCAGCGTTTCGCCAGGGAGAGGGAATGAGCAGTTCTTC. The chain recombines TRBV6-2 or TRBV6-3 with TRBJ2-1, with D perhaps assigned TRBD1 or TRBD2 (5 bases each). Germline assignment: CDR1 MNHEY and CDR2 SVGEGT. The length of the CDR3 is 15 residues. V shed 6 bases and J shed 7 bases, with 19 bases lying between them.

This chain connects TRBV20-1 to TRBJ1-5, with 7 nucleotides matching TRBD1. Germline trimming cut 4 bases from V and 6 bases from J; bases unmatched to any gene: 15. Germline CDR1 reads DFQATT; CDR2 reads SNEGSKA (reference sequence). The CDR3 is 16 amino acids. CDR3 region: CSAKGAEGRAGQPQHF. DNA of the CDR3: TGCAGTGCTAAGGGGGCCGAAGGCAGGGCGGGTCAGCCCCAGCATTTT.

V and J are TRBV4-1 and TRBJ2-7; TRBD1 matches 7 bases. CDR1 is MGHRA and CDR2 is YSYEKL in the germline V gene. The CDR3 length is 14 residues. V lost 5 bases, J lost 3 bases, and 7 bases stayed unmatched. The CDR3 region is CASSGPGQDYEQYF. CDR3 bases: TGCGCCAGCAGCGGTCCAGGACAGGACTACGAGCAGTACTTC.

CDR3 in amino acids: CASSADGNTEAFF. In DNA form, the CDR3 reads TGTGCCAGCAGTGCCGACGGGAACACTGAAGCTTTCTTT. The rearrangement links TRBV6-4 to TRBJ1-1; D unresolved. CDR3 length: 13 amino acids. Per germline, CDR1 MRHNA and CDR2 SNTAGT. The V gene lost 4 bases and the J gene lost 1 base, with 7 bases spanning the gap.

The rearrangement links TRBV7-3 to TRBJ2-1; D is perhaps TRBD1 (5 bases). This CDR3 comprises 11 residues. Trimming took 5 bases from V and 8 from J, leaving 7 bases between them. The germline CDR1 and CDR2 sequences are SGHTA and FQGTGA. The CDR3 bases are TGTGCCAGCAGCGCCAGGGATGAGCAGTTCTTC. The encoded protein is CASSARDEQFF.

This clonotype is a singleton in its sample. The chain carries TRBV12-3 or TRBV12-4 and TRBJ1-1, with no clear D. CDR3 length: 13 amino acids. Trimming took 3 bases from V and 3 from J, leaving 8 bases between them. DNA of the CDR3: TGTGCCAGCAGTTTCAACCCGGACACTGAAGCTTTCTTT. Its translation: CASSFNPDTEAFF.

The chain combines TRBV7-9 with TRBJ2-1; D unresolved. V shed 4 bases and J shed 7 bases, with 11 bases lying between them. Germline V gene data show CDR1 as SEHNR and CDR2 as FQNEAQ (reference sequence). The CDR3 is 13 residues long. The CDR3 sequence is CASSSPSPNEQFF. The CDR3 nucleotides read TGTGCCAGCAGCTCCCCCAGCCCAAATGAGCAGTTCTTC.

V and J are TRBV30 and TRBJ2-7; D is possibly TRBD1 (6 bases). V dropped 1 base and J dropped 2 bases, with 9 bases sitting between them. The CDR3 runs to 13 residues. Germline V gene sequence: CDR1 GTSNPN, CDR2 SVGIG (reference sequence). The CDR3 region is CAWSGDNPYEQYF. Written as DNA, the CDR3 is TGTGCCTGGAGTGGGGACAATCCCTACGAGCAGTACTTC. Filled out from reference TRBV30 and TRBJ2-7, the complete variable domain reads SQTIHQWPATLVQPVGSPLSLECTVEGTSNPNLYWYRQAAGRGLQLLFYSVGIGQISSEVPQNLSASRPQDRQFILSSKKLLLSDSGFYLCAWSGDNPYEQYFGPGTRLTVT.

The DNA of the CDR3 is TGTGCCAGCGGACAGGGCAATCAGCCCCAGCATTTT. Its translation: CASGQGNQPQHF. The chain links TRBV13 to TRBJ1-5; TRBD1 aligns across 7 bases. This CDR3 contains 12 residues. Germline V lookup: CDR1 PRHDT, CDR2 FYEKMQ (reference sequence). V trimming: 8 bases; J trimming: 2 bases; junction bases outside the gene matches: 0.

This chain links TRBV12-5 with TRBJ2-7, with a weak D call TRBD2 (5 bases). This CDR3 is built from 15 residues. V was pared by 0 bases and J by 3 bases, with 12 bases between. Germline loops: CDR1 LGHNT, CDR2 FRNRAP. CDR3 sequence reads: CASGLVGSGFYEQYF. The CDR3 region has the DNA TGTGCTAGTGGTTTGGTGGGGAGTGGCTTCTACGAGCAGTACTTC.

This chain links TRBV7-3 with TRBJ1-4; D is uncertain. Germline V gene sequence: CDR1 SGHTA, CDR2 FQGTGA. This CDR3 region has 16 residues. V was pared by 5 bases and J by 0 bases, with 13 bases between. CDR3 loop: CASSQGYGATNEKLFF. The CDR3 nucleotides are TGTGCCAGCAGCCAAGGATACGGAGCAACTAATGAAAAACTGTTTTTT.

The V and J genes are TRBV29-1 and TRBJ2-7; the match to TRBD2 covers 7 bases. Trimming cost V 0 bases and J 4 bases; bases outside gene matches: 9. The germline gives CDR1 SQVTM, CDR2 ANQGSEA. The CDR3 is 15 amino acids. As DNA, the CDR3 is TGCAGCGTTGAAGATCGGGGGGTTGGTTTTTACGAGCAGTACTTC. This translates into CSVEDRGVGFYEQYF.

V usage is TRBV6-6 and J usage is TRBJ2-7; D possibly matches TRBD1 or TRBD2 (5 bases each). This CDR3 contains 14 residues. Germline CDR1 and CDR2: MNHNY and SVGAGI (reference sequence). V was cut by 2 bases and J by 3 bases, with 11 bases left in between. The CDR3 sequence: CASSYGGGSYEQYF. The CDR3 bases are TGTGCCAGCAGTTACGGTGGGGGAAGCTACGAGCAGTACTTC.

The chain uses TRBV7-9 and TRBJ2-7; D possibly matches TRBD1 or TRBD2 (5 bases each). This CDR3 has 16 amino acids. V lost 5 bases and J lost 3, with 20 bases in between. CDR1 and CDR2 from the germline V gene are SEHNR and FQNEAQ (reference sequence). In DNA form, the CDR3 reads TGTGCCAGCAGCCTGACGGGGCCGGGACCAGACTACGAGCAGTACTTC. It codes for CASSLTGPGPDYEQYF.

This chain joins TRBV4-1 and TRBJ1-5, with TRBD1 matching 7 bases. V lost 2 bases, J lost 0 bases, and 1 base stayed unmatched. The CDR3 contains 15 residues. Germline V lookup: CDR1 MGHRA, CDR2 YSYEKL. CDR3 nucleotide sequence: TGCGCCAGCAGCCAACGACAGGGTAGCAATCAGCCCCAGCATTTT. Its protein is CASSQRQGSNQPQHF.

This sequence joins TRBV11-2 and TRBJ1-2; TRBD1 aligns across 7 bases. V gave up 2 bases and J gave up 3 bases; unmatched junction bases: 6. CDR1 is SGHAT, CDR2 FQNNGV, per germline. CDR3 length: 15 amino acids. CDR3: CASSLTQGTDYGYTF. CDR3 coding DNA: TGTGCCAGCAGCTTAACCCAGGGGACAGACTATGGCTACACCTTC.

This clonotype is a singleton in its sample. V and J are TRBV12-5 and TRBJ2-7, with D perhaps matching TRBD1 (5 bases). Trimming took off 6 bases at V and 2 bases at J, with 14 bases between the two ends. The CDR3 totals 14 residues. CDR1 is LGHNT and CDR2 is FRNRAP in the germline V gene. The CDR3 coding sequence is TGTGCTAGTGGCCCCGTGACAGCCCCCTACGAGCAGTACTTC. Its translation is CASGPVTAPYEQYF.